This T cell receptor (beta chain) stems from a study of T-cell memory formation after mild COVID-19. The CDR3 loop spans 12 amino acids. The germline gives CDR1 SGHRS, CDR2 YFSETQ. Trimming left V 6 bases short and J 8 bases short, with 12 bases between. One entry per CDR3 protein results from TCRdb running MiXCR on the 5' RACE reads. The sample carries about 560,000 distinct CDR3 sequences, around 16% recorded once. This clonotype was recorded a few times. The material sequenced was PBMCs or a T cell subset sorted from them (not recorded which). The clonotype originates from an adult woman who had mild COVID-19 (a few samples of this study predate the infection). Cell type and time point are not known. V gene TRBV5-1 combines with J gene TRBJ2-1; D tentatively reads TRBD1 or TRBD2 (6 bases each). This CDR3 reads CASIGGRDEQFF. The CDR3 nucleotides are TGCGCCAGCATAGGGGGGCGCGATGAGCAGTTCTTC.